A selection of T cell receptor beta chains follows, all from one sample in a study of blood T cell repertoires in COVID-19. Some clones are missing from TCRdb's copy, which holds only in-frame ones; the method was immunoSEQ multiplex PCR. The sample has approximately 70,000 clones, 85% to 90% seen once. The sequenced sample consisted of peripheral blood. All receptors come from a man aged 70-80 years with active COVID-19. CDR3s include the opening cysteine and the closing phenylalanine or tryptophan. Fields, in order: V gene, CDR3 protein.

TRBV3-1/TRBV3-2 CASSRAPGGPIGTDTQYF
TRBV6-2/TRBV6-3 CASSRGLGPSSNQPQHF
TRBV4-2 CASSQWGTTGNTIYF
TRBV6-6 CASSPGVAGVGTGELFF
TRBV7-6 CASSLFGETQYF
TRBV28 CASSPRTWQGNQPQHF
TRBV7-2 CASSPLGSSGTEQYF
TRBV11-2 CASSSDRGYGYTF
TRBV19 CASRDAGGPHQETQYF
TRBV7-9 CASTSGQYQETQYF
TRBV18 CASSPRGLNTEAFF
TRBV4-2 CASSQGVPDTQYF
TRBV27 CASSPEGVVSGPYEQYF
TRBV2 CASRTGRVVDTEAFF
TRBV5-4 CASSLGVAGGVEQFF
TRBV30 CAWKAGIAGTQETQYF
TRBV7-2 CASSPSGRAGDTQYF